Below are 9 T cell receptor beta chains sequenced from a single sample in a study of shared clonotypes between healthy human individuals. Naive CD8 cells, CD45RO-negative and positively selected for CCR7, excluded terminally differentiated effector memory CD45RA+ cells. Method: immunoSEQ multiplex PCR; TCRdb's copy keeps in-frame clones and lacks some. The repertoire holds about 550,000 clones, with less than 97% as singletons. Material for sequencing was naive CD8+ T cells sorted from blood. These receptor sequences come from a woman in her 30s in good health.

This clone came up once. The chain is built from TRBV19 and TRBJ1-5; 8 nucleotides line up with TRBD1. CDR1 and CDR2 (germline): LNHDA, SQIVND (reference sequence). With V trimmed by 3 bases and J by 2 bases, 6 bases remained unmatched. The CDR3 covers 16 residues. The DNA for the CDR3 is TGTGCCAGTAGTATCCTCGGGACAGGACGCAATCAGCCCCAGCATTTT. Amino acid sequence: CASSILGTGRNQPQHF.

The V gene is TRBV28, the J gene TRBJ1-1; D gene unclear. The germline CDR1 and CDR2 sequences are MDHEN and SYDVKM. The CDR3 has 18 amino acids. V lost 1 base and J 1 base, leaving 19 bases between the germline ends. DNA of the CDR3: TGTGCCAGCAGTTTATTTTTCCCTCAAGGCCTGGGGAACACTGAAGCTTTCTTT. It encodes CASSLFFPQGLGNTEAFF.

The chain is built from TRBV28 and TRBJ1-5; D possibly corresponds to TRBD1 (5 bases). The germline V and J ends were trimmed by 7 bases and 2 bases, with 15 bases remaining between them. CDR3 length equals 15 residues. Germline CDR1 MDHEN, CDR2 SYDVKM. CDR3 loop: CASIGVGRGNQPQHF. The CDR3 region has the DNA TGTGCCAGCATAGGGGTGGGCAGGGGCAATCAGCCCCAGCATTTT. The full variable domain, in which reference TRBV28 and TRBJ1-5 provide the parts outside the CDR3, is DVKVTQSSRYLVKRTGEKVFLECVQDMDHENMFWYRQDPGLGLRLIYFSYDVKMKEKGDIPEGYSVSREKKERFSLILESASTNQTSMYLCASIGVGRGNQPQHFGDGTRLSIL.

The V gene is TRBV11-3, the J gene TRBJ2-3, with 12 bases fitting TRBD2. This CDR3 has 20 residues. Germline V gene lookup returns CDR1 SGHNT and CDR2 YENEEA. With V trimmed by 0 bases and J by 2 bases, 12 bases remained unmatched. DNA for the CDR3: TGTGCCAGCAGCTTAGATCAACTAGCGGGAGGTCTAGAGGTCACAGATACGCAGTATTTT. It is translated as CASSLDQLAGGLEVTDTQYF.

CDR3 loop: CASSPGQTYEQYF. DNA for the CDR3: TGTGCCAGCAGCCCGGGACAGACCTACGAGCAGTACTTC. The chain has TRBV28 and TRBJ2-7; 7 bases are shared with TRBD1. Germline trimming cut 6 bases from V and 2 bases from J; bases unmatched to any gene: 4. The CDR3 contains 13 residues. Per germline, CDR1 MDHEN and CDR2 SYDVKM. Variable domain in full (rest from reference TRBV28 and TRBJ2-7): DVKVTQSSRYLVKRTGEKVFLECVQDMDHENMFWYRQDPGLGLRLIYFSYDVKMKEKGDIPEGYSVSREKKERFSLILESASTNQTSMYLCASSPGQTYEQYFGPGTRLTVT.

This clone has a single count. The V and J genes are TRBV2 and TRBJ2-5, with TRBD1 matching 10 bases. Per the germline V gene, CDR1 is SNHLY and CDR2 is FYNNEI. V lost 6 bases, J lost 2 bases, and 3 bases stayed unmatched. The length of the CDR3 is 14 residues. The CDR3 protein is CASRGDRGQETQYF. The CDR3 DNA sequence: TGTGCCAGCAGGGGGGACAGGGGACAAGAGACCCAGTACTTC.

As regards this clone: Other DNA sequences in this specimen translate into the identical CDR3. J is TRBJ2-7 and V is TRBV28, with TRBD2 matching over 7 bases. The V gene's germline CDR1 is MDHEN and CDR2 SYDVKM. This CDR3 contains 13 residues. After removal of 3 bases from V and 3 bases from J, the junction contained 2 bases not matched to a gene. CDR3 region: CASSFPGGYEQYF. The CDR3 DNA is TGTGCCAGCAGTTTTCCGGGGGGCTACGAGCAGTACTTC.

The chain joins TRBV2 to TRBJ2-3, with 7 bases that match TRBD2. The CDR3 sequence is 14 residues long. In germline, CDR1 is SNHLY, CDR2 FYNNEI. V dropped 4 bases and J dropped 4; count of bases not matched to a gene: 5. The CDR3 DNA follows: TGTGCCAGCAGTGGATTAGCGGGCGCAGATACGCAGTATTTT. Protein sequence: CASSGLAGADTQYF.

The V call is TRBV2, the J call TRBJ2-7; 7 bases map to TRBD2. The CDR3 has 14 amino acids. The germline V gene has CDR1 SNHLY and CDR2 FYNNEI. Losses at the gene ends were 4 bases for V and 3 bases for J; bases not matched to a gene: 6. The CDR3 region is CASSGIGRHYEQYF. DNA for the CDR3: TGTGCCAGCAGTGGGATCGGGAGGCACTACGAGCAGTACTTC.